The 27 T cell receptor beta chains below come from one sample, sequenced in a study of shared clonotypes between healthy human individuals. Naive CD8 cells, CD45RO-negative and positively selected for CCR7, excluded terminally differentiated effector memory CD45RA+ cells. Only in-frame clones appear in the TCRdb table, and some are missing; sequencing was by immunoSEQ multiplex PCR. Among almost 700,000 clones listed, 90% to 95% were seen once. Specimen: naive CD8+ T cells sorted from blood. Receptors were obtained from a young man in good health.

The chain joins TRBV5-1 to TRBJ2-1; 9 nucleotides agree with TRBD1. Trimming took 0 bases from V and 6 from J; bases not matched to a gene: 7. The CDR3 covers 16 residues. Germline CDR1 is SGHRS and CDR2 is YFSETQ. Here the CDR3 DNA reads TGCGCCAGCAGCTTGGTCCCGGGACAGGGTGTCAATGAGCAGTTCTTC. This sequence encodes CASSLVPGQGVNEQFF.

CDR3 DNA sequence: TGTGCCAGCAGTGAAGCGGGGGGGAACGAGCAGTACTTC. It is translated as CASSEAGGNEQYF. V and J are TRBV6-1 and TRBJ2-7, with 7 bases aligning to TRBD2. V lost 0 bases and J lost 5; bases outside the gene matches: 1. Germline CDR1 MNHNS, CDR2 SASEGT. The CDR3 spans 13 residues.

The V gene is TRBV5-8, the J gene TRBJ2-2; TRBD1 agrees at 12 bases. The ends lost 0 bases at V and 5 bases at J; junction bases unmatched: 11. Germline values: CDR1 SGHTS, CDR2 YDEGEE. CDR3 size: 19 residues. This CDR3 is CASSLDEPGQGAWTGELFF. DNA of the CDR3: TGTGCCAGCAGCTTGGACGAACCGGGACAGGGGGCGTGGACCGGGGAGCTGTTTTTT.

The chain combines TRBV4-1 with TRBJ2-1, with TRBD2 identical over 7 bases. CDR3 length: 18 residues. From germline, CDR1 is MGHRA and CDR2 YSYEKL. V lost 0 bases to trimming and J lost 6 bases; unmatched junction nucleotides: 14. CDR3 DNA sequence: TGCGCCAGCAGCCAAGACCTCAGTGGGGGAGGGCCAGGCAATGAGCAGTTCTTC. It is translated as CASSQDLSGGGPGNEQFF.

The V call is TRBV27, the J call TRBJ2-7; no reliable D call. Looked up from germline, CDR1 is MNHEY and CDR2 is SMNVEV (reference sequence). The CDR3 spans 14 residues. The V end was cut by 5 bases, the J end by 5 bases, with 16 bases between. The CDR3 loop reads CASSEGLRSHEQYF. The CDR3, as DNA: TGTGCCAGCAGTGAAGGGTTACGTTCCCACGAGCAGTACTTC.

Of note for this clone: Since a much larger clone is just one base distant, this may be a read error. The V call is TRBV28, the J call TRBJ2-3; 13 nucleotides match TRBD2. CDR1 is MDHEN and CDR2 is SYDVKM in the germline V gene. Trimming at V came to 6 bases and at J to 4 bases, leaving 1 base not matched to a gene. This CDR3 is 14 amino acids long. CDR3 amino acids: CASSGLAGADTQYF. The DNA for the CDR3 is TGTGCCAGCAGCGGACTAGCGGGAGCAGATACGCAGTATTTT.

The sample holds one count of this clone. This sequence joins TRBV10-1 and TRBJ1-5; 10 bases are shared with TRBD1. Germline trimming cut 6 bases from V and 2 bases from J; bases unmatched to any gene: 10. The CDR3 contains 17 residues. The germline V gene encodes CDR1 WNHNN and CDR2 SYGVQD (reference sequence). DNA of the CDR3: TGCGCCAGCAGGCGGGACAGGGGCGCGGAAGGCAATCAGCCCCAGCATTTT. It yields the protein CASRRDRGAEGNQPQHF.

The rearrangement joins TRBV28 to TRBJ1-6; maybe TRBD1 (5 bases). With 6 bases removed from V and 7 bases from J, the gap between germline ends came to 16 bases. The CDR3 totals 15 residues. Germline CDR1 MDHEN, CDR2 SYDVKM. CDR3 sequence reads: CASRVGDPGNSPLHF. The DNA for the CDR3 is TGTGCCAGCAGGGTGGGGGACCCCGGGAATTCACCCCTCCACTTT.

CDR3 residues: CASSYLLAGTYEQYF. The CDR3 region has the DNA TGTGCCAGCAGTTATCTCCTAGCGGGAACCTACGAGCAGTACTTC. This chain uses TRBV6-5 with TRBJ2-7; TRBD2 aligns across 9 bases. The CDR3 totals 15 residues. CDR1 is MNHEY and CDR2 is SVGAGI in the germline V gene. V dropped 3 bases and J dropped 2; count of bases not matched to a gene: 5.

This clone was observed a single time. This rearrangement joins TRBV19 to TRBJ1-1, with TRBD1 matching 7 bases. This CDR3 region has 15 residues. V lost 5 bases and J lost 5; bases outside the gene matches: 11. CDR1 and CDR2 (germline): LNHDA, SQIVND (reference sequence). CDR3: CASSANRGGRTEAFF. CDR3 bases: TGTGCCAGTAGTGCAAACAGGGGAGGGAGGACTGAAGCTTTCTTT.

V and J are TRBV4-2 and TRBJ1-2; 9 nucleotides match TRBD1. After removal of 0 bases from V and 4 bases from J, the junction contained 6 bases not matched to a gene. Per the germline V gene, CDR1 is LGHNA and CDR2 is YNFKEQ. CDR3 length: 16 residues. The CDR3 nucleotides are TGTGCCAGCAGCCAAGATCGGGGGGACAGGGTCTATGGCTACACCTTC. It specifies CASSQDRGDRVYGYTF.

Notes on this clone: Given a much more abundant clone one base away, this may be a read error. The chain carries TRBV13 and TRBJ1-1, with D possibly matching TRBD1 (5 bases). V lost 0 bases, J lost 4 bases, and 6 bases lay in between. CDR1 PRHDT and CDR2 FYEKMQ come from the germline V gene (reference sequence). The CDR3 runs to 13 residues. CDR3 DNA: TGTGCCAGCAGCTTAGGGGGGGGCACTGAAGCTTTCTTT. It codes for CASSLGGGTEAFF.

This chain links TRBV27 with TRBJ1-1; no clear D. The V gene lost 1 base and the J gene lost 4 bases, with 7 bases spanning the gap. Germline CDR1 and CDR2: MNHEY and SMNVEV (reference sequence). The CDR3 is made up of 13 amino acids. The CDR3 sequence is CASSLYWGTEAFF. The DNA of the CDR3 is TGTGCCAGCAGTTTATACTGGGGCACTGAAGCTTTCTTT.

The chain recombines TRBV7-9 with TRBJ2-3; 7 bases align to TRBD2. Trimming at V came to 4 bases and at J to 1 base, leaving 8 bases not matched to a gene. The CDR3 covers 16 residues. Germline V CDR1 and CDR2: SEHNR, FQNEAQ (reference sequence). This CDR3 reads CASSSPREAGTDTQYF. The CDR3 DNA reads TGTGCCAGCAGCTCCCCTCGGGAGGCGGGCACAGATACGCAGTATTTT.

The DNA for the CDR3 is TGCAGCGCGCTGCTAGCGGTACACCAAGAGACCCAGTACTTC. It yields the protein CSALLAVHQETQYF. This rearrangement joins TRBV29-1 to TRBJ2-5; 7 bases line up with TRBD2. V shed 7 bases, J shed 0 bases, and the junction held 8 bases outside the gene matches. Germline V gene lookup returns CDR1 SQVTM and CDR2 ANQGSEA. The CDR3 sequence is 14 residues long. Full variable domain (rest looked up from reference TRBV29-1 and TRBJ2-5): SAVISQKPSRDICQRGTSLTIQCQVDSQVTMMFWYRQQPGQSLTLIATANQGSEATYESGFVIDKFPISRPNLTFSTLTVSNMSPEDSSIYLCSALLAVHQETQYFGPGTRLLVL.

This chain joins TRBV5-5 and TRBJ1-2; tentatively, D is TRBD1 (5 bases). This CDR3 has 16 residues. Trimming cost V 4 bases and J 2 bases, with 18 bases left between them. Per germline, CDR1 SGHKS and CDR2 YYEKEE (reference sequence). Written as DNA, the CDR3 is TGTGCCAGCAGCGCACCTTCTGTGGGACGGAACTATGGCTACACCTTC. Its translation: CASSAPSVGRNYGYTF. Looking up the rest from reference TRBV5-5 and TRBJ1-2 gives the full variable domain: DAGVTQSPTHLIKTRGQQVTLRCSPISGHKSVSWYQQVLGQGPQFIFQYYEKEERGRGNFPDRFSARQFPNYSSELNVNALLLGDSALYLCASSAPSVGRNYGYTFGSGTRLTVV.

The V gene is TRBV28, the J gene TRBJ1-2, with 7 bases aligning to TRBD1. The V gene's germline CDR1 is MDHEN and CDR2 SYDVKM. There are 15 residues in the CDR3. V shed 7 bases and J 0 bases; nucleotides not matched to a gene: 8. The CDR3 DNA sequence: TGTGCCAGCACCGGGACAGACTATGCTAACTATGGCTACACCTTC. This gives the protein CASTGTDYANYGYTF.

The genes are TRBV7-9 and TRBJ2-1; D remains ambiguous. Germline V gene lookup returns CDR1 SEHNR and CDR2 FQNEAQ (reference sequence). The V gene lost 1 base and the J gene lost 0 bases, with 10 bases spanning the gap. This CDR3 contains 16 residues. This CDR3 is CASSLGRPSSYNEQFF. The CDR3 nucleotides are TGTGCCAGCAGCTTAGGGCGCCCGAGCTCCTACAATGAGCAGTTCTTC.

With regard to this clone: The sample contains more than one DNA sequence encoding this CDR3. V usage is TRBV11-2 and J usage is TRBJ2-7, with D possibly TRBD1 on 6 matching bases. The CDR3 runs to 14 residues. CDR1 SGHAT and CDR2 FQNNGV come from the germline V gene. The ends were cut back, 1 base at V and 4 bases at J, with 11 bases in the middle. CDR3 DNA: TGTGCCAGCAGCTTAGGGCAAGGGGGTTACGAGCAGTACTTC. Its translation is CASSLGQGGYEQYF.

This clone was observed a handful of times. The V and J genes are TRBV9 and TRBJ2-1, with 7 bases lining up with TRBD1. This CDR3 is built from 15 residues. CDR1 and CDR2 from the germline V gene are SGDLS and YYNGEE. The trim removed 0 bases at V and 4 bases at J, leaving 4 bases unmatched. CDR3 region: CASSVEGQQYNEQFF. The CDR3, as DNA: TGTGCCAGCAGCGTAGAGGGACAGCAGTACAATGAGCAGTTCTTC.

The chain links TRBV6-1 to TRBJ2-2; unclear D gene. This CDR3 is 12 amino acids long. The germline gives CDR1 MNHNS, CDR2 SASEGT. V lost 8 bases, J lost 4 bases, and 8 bases lay in between. CDR3 residues: CASRPSTGELFF. The CDR3 DNA reads as TGTGCCAGCCGGCCCAGCACCGGGGAGCTGTTTTTT.

The V and J genes are TRBV29-1 and TRBJ2-5, with 8 positions matching TRBD1. V lost 5 bases to trimming and J lost 2 bases; unmatched junction nucleotides: 4. This CDR3 has 13 amino acids. Looked up from germline, CDR1 is SQVTM and CDR2 is ANQGSEA. CDR3 DNA sequence: TGCAGCGTTATCGGGACAGGACAAGAGACCCAGTACTTC. It encodes CSVIGTGQETQYF. The full variable domain, with the rest looked up from reference TRBV29-1 and TRBJ2-5, is SAVISQKPSRDICQRGTSLTIQCQVDSQVTMMFWYRQQPGQSLTLIATANQGSEATYESGFVIDKFPISRPNLTFSTLTVSNMSPEDSSIYLCSVIGTGQETQYFGPGTRLLVL.

This clone was observed once. The chain combines TRBV6-9 with TRBJ2-1; D is perhaps TRBD2 (6 bases). This CDR3 spans 15 amino acids. The germline V gene has CDR1 MNHGY and CDR2 SVAAGI. V was shortened by 7 bases and J by 1 base, with 14 bases between the two germline ends. In DNA, the CDR3 is TGTGCCAGCAAGTTCGGGACTGATTCCTACAATGAGCAGTTCTTC. It specifies CASKFGTDSYNEQFF.

This chain links TRBV7-9 with TRBJ2-1; tentative D call: TRBD2 (6 bases). This CDR3 spans 17 amino acids. Germline loops: CDR1 SEHNR, CDR2 FQNEAQ (reference sequence). V lost 1 base, J lost 9 bases, and 22 bases lay in between. The CDR3: CASSLDIRETRSREQFF. CDR3 nucleotides: TGTGCCAGCAGCTTAGACATCCGGGAGACTAGATCCCGTGAGCAGTTCTTC.

This clone was counted only a few times. The same CDR3 also results from other DNA sequences found in this sample. The CDR3 DNA reads as TGTGCCAGCAGTCCCACCCCCTACGAGCAGTACTTC. The encoded protein is CASSPTPYEQYF. V and J are TRBV28 and TRBJ2-7, with D unclear. CDR1 and CDR2 from the germline V gene are MDHEN and SYDVKM. V lost 5 bases, J lost 2 bases, and 7 bases lay in between. The CDR3 runs to 12 residues. Full variable domain (rest looked up from reference TRBV28 and TRBJ2-7): DVKVTQSSRYLVKRTGEKVFLECVQDMDHENMFWYRQDPGLGLRLIYFSYDVKMKEKGDIPEGYSVSREKKERFSLILESASTNQTSMYLCASSPTPYEQYFGPGTRLTVT.

This rearrangement joins TRBV27 to TRBJ1-1; D perhaps matches TRBD1 (6 bases). V was shortened by 2 bases and J by 6 bases, with 10 bases between the two germline ends. CDR3 length: 13 residues. The germline V gene has CDR1 MNHEY and CDR2 SMNVEV (reference sequence). This chain's CDR3 is CASSLHGQSEAFF. The DNA of the CDR3 is TGTGCCAGCAGTTTACATGGACAGTCTGAAGCTTTCTTT.

CDR3 region: CASSVDHRTYNEQFF. In DNA, the CDR3 is TGTGCCAGCAGCGTAGACCATCGAACGTACAATGAGCAGTTCTTC. The J gene is TRBJ2-1, the V gene TRBV9, with D hard to call. Trimming left V 0 bases short and J 4 bases short, with 11 bases between. CDR1 is SGDLS, CDR2 YYNGEE, per germline. The CDR3 totals 15 residues. Drawing the rest from reference TRBV9 and TRBJ2-1, the complete variable domain is DSGVTQTPKHLITATGQRVTLRCSPRSGDLSVYWYQQSLDQGLQFLIQYYNGEERAKGNILERFSAQQFPDLHSELNLSSLELGDSALYFCASSVDHRTYNEQFFGPGTRLTVL.